A single sample is the source of the 20 T cell receptor beta chains below, sequenced in a study of blood T cell repertoires in COVID-19. Data came from immunoSEQ multiplex PCR; TCRdb stores just in-frame clones and leaves some out. The repertoire has around 200,000 clones, around 85% of them found once; the top ten carry 2% to 2.5%. Sequencing was performed on peripheral blood. Receptor source: a woman aged 50 to 60 with acute or convalescent COVID-19.

This chain links TRBV29-1 with TRBJ1-2; 7 nucleotides align to TRBD1. Germline V CDR1 and CDR2: SQVTM, ANQGSEA. The ends lost 8 bases at V and 4 bases at J; junction bases unmatched: 10. The CDR3 loop spans 13 amino acids. The CDR3 region has the DNA TGCAGCACATTCCAGGGGGGCAGCTATGGCTACACCTTC. Its protein product is CSTFQGGSYGYTF.

V is TRBV9 and J is TRBJ2-3; 8 bases line up with TRBD2. J gave up 3 bases and V 0 bases, and 3 bases lay outside the gene matches. CDR1 and CDR2 (germline): SGDLS, YYNGEE. CDR3 length: 15 amino acids. CDR3 loop: CASSVGAGETDTQYF. CDR3 DNA: TGTGCCAGCAGCGTAGGAGCGGGAGAGACAGATACGCAGTATTTT. The whole variable domain, remainder taken from reference TRBV9 and TRBJ2-3, is DSGVTQTPKHLITATGQRVTLRCSPRSGDLSVYWYQQSLDQGLQFLIQYYNGEERAKGNILERFSAQQFPDLHSELNLSSLELGDSALYFCASSVGAGETDTQYFGPGTRLTVL.

The chain joins TRBV3-1 (or the pseudogene TRBV3-2) to TRBJ2-7, with no clear D. The germline V gene has CDR1 LGHDT and CDR2 YNNKEL (reference sequence). The CDR3 covers 15 residues. V was trimmed by 1 base and J by 1 base, leaving 11 bases between them. The CDR3 DNA reads TGTGCCAGCAGCCAAGGTGGTAGTCCTTCCTACGAGCAGTACTTC. It encodes CASSQGGSPSYEQYF.

V is TRBV7-2 and J is TRBJ2-1, with TRBD2 matching over 7 bases. The V gene end was trimmed by 1 base and the J gene end by 6 bases; junction bases not matched to a gene: 3. The CDR3 length is 14 residues. Germline V gene lookup returns CDR1 SGHTA and CDR2 FQGNSA. The DNA for the CDR3 is TGTGCCAGCAGCTTAGGCGGGAGTAGCAATGAGCAGTTCTTC. Translation gives CASSLGGSSNEQFF.

The chain links TRBV6-2 or TRBV6-3 to TRBJ1-2; 11 nucleotides match TRBD1. V lost 0 bases, J lost 4 bases, and 4 bases stayed unmatched. Per the germline V gene, CDR1 is MNHEY and CDR2 is SVGEGT. This CDR3 comprises 16 residues. The CDR3 spells CASSYSRTGGLYGYTF. The CDR3 DNA sequence: TGTGCCAGCAGTTACTCCCGGACAGGGGGCCTCTATGGCTACACCTTC.

The chain is built from TRBV19 and TRBJ2-7, with TRBD1 matching 7 bases. Per germline, CDR1 LNHDA and CDR2 SQIVND (reference sequence). CDR3 size: 15 residues. Losses at the gene ends were 2 bases for V and 1 base for J; bases not matched to a gene: 5. DNA of the CDR3: TGTGCCAGTAGTATACAACAGGGGCCATCCTACGAGCAGTACTTC. Residues: CASSIQQGPSYEQYF.

This rearrangement joins TRBV21-1 to TRBJ1-6; the table's D call of TRBD1 was not tested on the DNA. TRBV21-1 is noted as a pseudogene. The CDR3 is 17 amino acids. CDR3 DNA sequence: TGTGCCAGCAGCAAAGATAAGGACAGGGGTTATAATTCACCCCTCCACTTT. This encodes CASSKDKDRGYNSPLHF.

The chain joins TRBV5-4 to TRBJ1-2; 8 bases align to TRBD1. V lost 9 bases to trimming and J lost 6 bases; unmatched junction nucleotides: 16. Germline assignment: CDR1 SGHNT and CDR2 YYREEE (reference sequence). The CDR3 covers 15 residues. CDR3 DNA sequence: TGTGCCACGCGAAAGGGACAGGCGGTTACGGATGGCTACACCTTC. It translates to CATRKGQAVTDGYTF.

This clone has just one count. CDR3 DNA: TGCGCCAGCAGCTTTGAGGGAGATGGCTACACCTTC. Residues: CASSFEGDGYTF. The V call is TRBV5-1, the J call TRBJ1-2; no clear D. Looked up from germline, CDR1 is SGHRS and CDR2 is YFSETQ. Trimming stripped 2 bases from V and 6 bases from J, with 8 bases between. The CDR3 has 12 amino acids.

The J gene is TRBJ2-7, the V gene TRBV11-1; weak D call: TRBD1 (5 bases). Trimming took 5 bases from V and 4 from J, leaving 12 bases between them. Germline CDR1 reads SGHAT; CDR2 reads FQDESV (reference sequence). The CDR3 runs to 13 residues. In nucleotides, the CDR3 is TGTGCCAGCAGCCCCCAGGGTAGTTACGAGCAGTACTTC. Translated: CASSPQGSYEQYF.

The chain is built from TRBV5-4 and TRBJ1-1; D is possibly TRBD1 (6 bases). V lost 5 bases to trimming and J lost 3 bases, with 11 bases between them. The CDR3 spans 13 residues. In germline, CDR1 is SGHNT, CDR2 YYREEE (reference sequence). The CDR3 DNA follows: TGTGCCAGCAGTTGGGGGGGGCACACTGAAGCTTTCTTT. Its protein product is CASSWGGHTEAFF.

This chain links TRBV28 with TRBJ1-5, with 7 bases lining up with TRBD1. Trimming at V came to 4 bases and at J to 7 bases, leaving 10 bases not matched to a gene. Germline loops: CDR1 MDHEN, CDR2 SYDVKM. The CDR3 has 15 residues. CDR3 DNA: TGTGCCAGCAGTTGGACAGGTAGGACGGGGCAGCCCCAGCATTTT. Its translation: CASSWTGRTGQPQHF.

The CDR3 spells CARSYGTTTGNNEAFF. CDR3 sequence (DNA): TGTGCCAGAAGCTATGGTACCACCACAGGGAATAATGAAGCTTTCTTT. This rearrangement joins TRBV5-3 to TRBJ1-1, with D possibly matching TRBD1 (6 bases). TRBV5-3 carries the ORF label, with uncertain function. V was clipped by 3 bases and J by 7 bases, with 22 bases between them. CDR3 length: 16 residues.

The rearrangement links TRBV7-2 to TRBJ1-1; D remains unclear. CDR3 length: 15 amino acids. V was pared by 2 bases and J by 2 bases, with 12 bases between. CDR1 is SGHTA and CDR2 is FQGNSA in the germline V gene. The CDR3 loop is CASSLIPFGNTEAFF. The CDR3 DNA reads as TGTGCCAGCAGCTTAATACCATTCGGTAACACTGAAGCTTTCTTT. Using reference TRBV7-2 and TRBJ1-1 for the parts outside the CDR3, the full variable domain is GAGVSQSPSNKVTEKGKDVELRCDPISGHTALYWYRQSLGQGLEFLIYFQGNSAPDKSGLPSDRFSAERTGGSVSTLTIQRTQQEDSAVYLCASSLIPFGNTEAFFGQGTRLTVV.

The chain combines TRBV7-2 with TRBJ1-1; tentative D call: TRBD1 (5 bases). CDR3 length: 12 residues. Germline CDR1 reads SGHTA; CDR2 reads FQGNSA. V lost 7 bases, J lost 11 bases, and 17 bases lay in between. For the CDR3, the DNA is TGTGCCAGCACCGGGCTAGGGGTGATGGCTTTCTTT. It specifies CASTGLGVMAFF.

V and J are TRBV6-5 and TRBJ1-4; 7 bases fit TRBD1. The germline V gene has CDR1 MNHEY and CDR2 SVGAGI. CDR3 length: 15 residues. V gave up 4 bases and J gave up 8 bases; unmatched junction bases: 10. The CDR3 loop reads CASSSRQGYREKLFF. CDR3 DNA: TGTGCCAGCAGTTCCCGACAGGGATACCGCGAAAAACTGTTTTTT.

This rearrangement joins TRBV6-1 to TRBJ2-5; 14 bases fit TRBD2. The V and J ends lost 2 bases and 2 bases, in that order; junction bases with no gene match: 4. Germline lookup yields CDR1 MNHNS and CDR2 SASEGT. The CDR3 length is 17 residues. The CDR3 DNA sequence: TGTGCCAGCAGTGAACGGACTAGCGGGGGGCGTCAAGAGACCCAGTACTTC. Translated, it gives CASSERTSGGRQETQYF.

The chain couples TRBV18 to TRBJ1-1, with 8 bases that match TRBD1. Germline V CDR1 and CDR2: KGHSH, LQKENI. This CDR3 spans 16 amino acids. V dropped 6 bases and J dropped 0; count of bases not matched to a gene: 9. This CDR3 reads CASSPGQGLMNTEAFF. CDR3 coding DNA: TGTGCCAGCTCCCCCGGACAGGGCCTCATGAACACTGAAGCTTTCTTT.

This chain links TRBV24-1 with TRBJ1-2; 7 nucleotides line up with TRBD1. This CDR3 spans 14 amino acids. V was clipped by 2 bases and J by 8 bases; unmatched bases: 7. Germline assignment: CDR1 KGHDR and CDR2 SFDVKD. The CDR3 DNA reads TGTGCCACCAGTGATTCCCAGGGGGGCTGGGGCTACACCTTC. Amino acids: CATSDSQGGWGYTF.

This clone was found once. The junction differs from germline at one of its ends, possibly a read error. At the DNA level, this CDR3 is encoded by other sequences in the same sample as well. CDR3 nucleotides: TGTGCCAGCAGCTTTGGGCGGGCCTACGAGCAGTACTTT. Its protein is CASSFGRAYEQYF. The chain is built from TRBV11-2 and TRBJ2-7; a possible D gene is TRBD2 (5 bases). CDR1 and CDR2 (germline): SGHAT, FQNNGV. The CDR3 sequence is 13 residues long. The whole variable domain, filled in from reference TRBV11-2 and TRBJ2-7, reads EAGVAQSPRYKIIEKRQSVAFWCNPISGHATLYWYQQILGQGPKLLIQFQNNGVVDDSQLPKDRFSAERLKGVDSTLKIQPAKLEDSAVYLCASSFGRAYEQYFGPGTRLTVT.